The sequence of this T cell receptor beta chain was determined in a study of naive and memory T cell subsets. Two oligonucleotides, mixed equimolar, formed the beta constant-region primer covering TRBC1 and TRBC2. In TCRdb, the UMI-ligation and nested PCR reads were re-called with MiXCR into one record per CDR3 protein. The sample contains 150,000 or so distinct CDR3 sequences, 15% to 20% of which appear only once. The study's findings and limits: From naive to CM, EM and EMRA, diversity decreased and Gini increased.

This clonotype occurred a few times. The antigen remains undetermined. The clonotype originates from a human donor in good health. Source material: naive CD4+ T cells from blood.

DNA of the CDR3: TGTGCCAGCAGTTACTCGAACAGGGACCTCGATACGCAGTATTTT. It is translated as CASSYSNRDLDTQYF. The chain links TRBV6-2 or TRBV6-3 to TRBJ2-3, with D perhaps matching TRBD1 (6 bases). CDR3 size: 15 residues. Germline V CDR1 and CDR2: MNHEY, SVGEGT. V lost 0 bases and J lost 6, with 13 bases in between.